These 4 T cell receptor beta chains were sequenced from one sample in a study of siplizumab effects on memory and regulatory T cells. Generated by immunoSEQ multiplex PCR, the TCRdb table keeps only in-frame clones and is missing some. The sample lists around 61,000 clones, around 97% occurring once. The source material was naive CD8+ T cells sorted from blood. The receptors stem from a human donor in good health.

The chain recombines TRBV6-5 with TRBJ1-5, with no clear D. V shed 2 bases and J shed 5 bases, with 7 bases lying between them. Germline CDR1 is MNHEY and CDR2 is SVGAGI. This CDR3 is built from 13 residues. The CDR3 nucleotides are TGTGCCAGCAGTTACGGCCCACATCAGCCCCAGCATTTT. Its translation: CASSYGPHQPQHF.

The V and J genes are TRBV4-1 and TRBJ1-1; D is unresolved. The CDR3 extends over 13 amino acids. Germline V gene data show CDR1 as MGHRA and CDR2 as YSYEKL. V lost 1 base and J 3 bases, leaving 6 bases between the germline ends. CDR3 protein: CASSQAPDTEAFF. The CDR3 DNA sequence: TGCGCCAGCAGCCAAGCCCCCGACACTGAAGCTTTCTTT.

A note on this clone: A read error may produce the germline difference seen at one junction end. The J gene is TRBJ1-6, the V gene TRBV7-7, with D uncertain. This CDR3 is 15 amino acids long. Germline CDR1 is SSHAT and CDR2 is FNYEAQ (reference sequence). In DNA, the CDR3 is TGTGCTAGCAGCTTACGCCTCTCCTATAATTCACCCCTCCACTTT. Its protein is CASSLRLSYNSPLHF.

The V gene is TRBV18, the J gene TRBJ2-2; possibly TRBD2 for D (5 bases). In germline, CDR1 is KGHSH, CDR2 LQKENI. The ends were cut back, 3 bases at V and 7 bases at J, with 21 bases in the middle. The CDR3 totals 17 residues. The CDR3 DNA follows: TGTGCCAGCTCACCCGACCCCCGGATACCCCGGGGCGGGGAGCTGTTTTTT. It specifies CASSPDPRIPRGGELFF.